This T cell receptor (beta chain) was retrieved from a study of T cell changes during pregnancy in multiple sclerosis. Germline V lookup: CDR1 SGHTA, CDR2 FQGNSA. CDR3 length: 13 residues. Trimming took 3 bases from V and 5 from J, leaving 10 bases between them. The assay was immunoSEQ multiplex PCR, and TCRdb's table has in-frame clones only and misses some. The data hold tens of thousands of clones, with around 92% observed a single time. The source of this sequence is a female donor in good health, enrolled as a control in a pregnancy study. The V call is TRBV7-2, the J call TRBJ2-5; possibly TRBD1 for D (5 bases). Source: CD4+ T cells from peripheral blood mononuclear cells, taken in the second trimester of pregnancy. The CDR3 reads CASSFKPGETQYF. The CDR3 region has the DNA TGTGCCAGCAGCTTTAAGCCAGGGGAGACCCAGTACTTC.